A selection of T cell receptor beta chains follows, all from one sample in a study of lung T cells in sarcoidosis with Löfgren's syndrome. MiXCR was run by TCRdb on the reads, yielding one entry per CDR3 protein. The sample comprises about 19,000 distinct CDR3 sequences, 21% of which are singletons, and roughly 0.7% rests with the top ten. Sequencing was carried out using CD4+ T cells from bronchoalveolar lavage. These receptors were obtained from a human donor with sarcoidosis (Löfgren's syndrome or another form), or a control subject (not recorded which). The CDR3 runs from the conserved cysteine through the conserved F or W. A D gene is named only where the DNA matches it firmly. Clone size is not always given. Where it is, it says once, few, many or a class for expanded clones.

>TRBJ1-5|-|-|TRBV4-3
TGCGCCAGCAGCCAAGACAGGTTCGGCAATCAGCCCCAGCATTTT
CASSQDRFGNQPQHF
>TRBJ1-6|-|many|TRBV7-2
TGTGCCAGCAGCTTAGATGGTTCCCTCCACTTT
CASSLDGSLHF
>TRBJ2-1|TRBD2|many|TRBV20-1
TGCAGTGCTAGAAGATGGGTGCCTAGCGGGAGGGCCAATGAGCAGTTCTTC
CSARRWVPSGRANEQFF
>TRBJ1-3|-|medium-sized|TRBV4-1
TGCGCCAGCAGCCAAGTCGCAAGGACTAACTCTGGAAACACCATATATTTT
CASSQVARTNSGNTIYF
>TRBJ1-3|-|many|TRBV7-2
TGTGCCAGCAGCTTATACCCGCAAGGAAGGGGTGGAAACACCATATATTTT
CASSLYPQGRGGNTIYF
>TRBJ2-1|-|many|TRBV7-2
TGTGCCAGCAGCTTAGCCGGGAGCTCCTACAATGAGCAGTTCTTC
CASSLAGSSYNEQFF
>TRBJ2-1|-|medium-sized|TRBV6-6
TGTGCCAGCAGTTACCGAAACAGGGCCCTCTCCTACAATGAGCAGTTCTTC
CASSYRNRALSYNEQFF
>TRBJ2-7|TRBD2|medium-sized|TRBV6-2/TRBV6-3
TGTGCCAGCCAAACTATTCCCGGGACTAGCGGCTCCTACGAGCAGTACTTC
CASQTIPGTSGSYEQYF
>TRBJ2-1|TRBD2|medium-sized|TRBV6-1
TGTGCCAGCAGGCGACTAGCGGGGTACAATGAGCAGTTCTTC
CASRRLAGYNEQFF
>TRBJ2-7|TRBD1|few|TRBV18
TGTGCCAGCTCACCGGACAGGAACTCCTACGAGCAGTACTTC
CASSPDRNSYEQYF
>TRBJ1-4|-|-|TRBV5-6
TGTGCCAGCAGCCGGACGACAGAATATAATGAAAAACTGTTTTTT
CASSRTTEYNEKLFF
>TRBJ2-1|-|few|TRBV30
TGTGCCTGGAGTCCTACTGGGGGTGAGCAGTTCTTC
CAWSPTGGEQFF
>TRBJ2-3|TRBD2|few|TRBV18
TGTGCCAGCTCACCCGTAGCGGGAGGAATGGATACGCAGTATTTT
CASSPVAGGMDTQYF
>TRBJ2-1|-|many|TRBV19
TGTGCCAGTAGTATAGGCGGACACAATGAGCAGTTCTTC
CASSIGGHNEQFF
>TRBJ2-3|-|-|TRBV12-3/TRBV12-4
TGTGCCAGCAGTTTCGCAGGGGACTTAAGCACAGATACGCAGTATTTT
CASSFAGDLSTDTQYF
>TRBJ1-2|-|few|TRBV5-6
TGTGCCAGCAGCCCCCGGATGATTCGGGACTATGGCTACACCTTC
CASSPRMIRDYGYTF
>TRBJ1-2|TRBD1|-|TRBV28
TGTGCCAGCAAAAGACAGGGGAGCTGTGGCTACACCTTC
CASKRQGSCGYTF
>TRBJ2-7|-|medium-sized|TRBV28
TGTGCCAGCAGTAAGCTCTACGAGCAGTACTTC
CASSKLYEQYF
>TRBJ2-1|TRBD2|medium-sized|TRBV20-1
TGCAGTGCTAGAAGCGGGAATTCCAATGAGCAGTTCTTC
CSARSGNSNEQFF
>TRBJ2-5|-|many|TRBV28
TGTGCCACCGGGGGTTACTTGCGTCCGGAGACCCAGTACTTC
CATGGYLRPETQYF
>TRBJ1-1|-|medium-sized|TRBV6-1
TGTGCCAGCAGCTCACAGGGCGAGAACACTGAAGCTTTCTTT
CASSSQGENTEAFF
>TRBJ2-5|-|many|TRBV20-1
TGCAGTGCTAGATCCGGTCGGGGGCAAGAGACCCAGTACTTC
CSARSGRGQETQYF